The 10 T cell receptor beta chains below all came from one sample that was sequenced in a study of blood T cell repertoires in COVID-19. Method: immunoSEQ multiplex PCR; TCRdb's copy keeps in-frame clones and lacks some. The sample lists 90,000 or so clones; roughly 89% were seen once. The sample was peripheral blood. These receptors all stem from a woman in her 70s with acute or convalescent COVID-19.

This clone has a handful of counts. The CDR3 protein is CAWRTGSILRNSGNTIYF. CDR3 coding DNA: TGTGCCTGGAGGACCGGGTCTATTTTAAGGAACTCTGGAAACACCATATATTTT. V is TRBV30 and J is TRBJ1-3; D gene unclear. V lost 3 bases and J lost 0, with 21 bases in between. CDR1 and CDR2 (germline): GTSNPN, SVGIG (reference sequence). The CDR3 totals 18 residues.

The chain uses TRBV28 and TRBJ2-5; 11 nucleotides align to TRBD2. Germline V gene data show CDR1 as MDHEN and CDR2 as SYDVKM. V gave up 3 bases and J gave up 7 bases; unmatched junction bases: 10. There are 16 residues in the CDR3. The CDR3 DNA follows: TGTGCCAGCAGTTTCAACCTAGCGGGGGGCGAGGGGACCCAGTACTTC. Amino acid sequence: CASSFNLAGGEGTQYF.

The chain carries TRBV28 and TRBJ1-3, with D hard to call. Per the germline V gene, CDR1 is MDHEN and CDR2 is SYDVKM. The CDR3 loop spans 14 amino acids. V was trimmed by 6 bases and J by 0 bases, leaving 9 bases between them. CDR3 region: CASRPRGSGNTIYF. For the CDR3, the DNA is TGTGCCAGCAGACCCCGCGGCTCTGGAAACACCATATATTTT. Full variable domain (missing parts from reference TRBV28 and TRBJ1-3): DVKVTQSSRYLVKRTGEKVFLECVQDMDHENMFWYRQDPGLGLRLIYFSYDVKMKEKGDIPEGYSVSREKKERFSLILESASTNQTSMYLCASRPRGSGNTIYFGEGSWLTVV.

The chain is built from TRBV19 and TRBJ2-5; TRBD1 matches at 7 bases. V dropped 4 bases and J dropped 2; count of bases not matched to a gene: 7. This CDR3 has 15 residues. Germline CDR1 is LNHDA and CDR2 is SQIVND (reference sequence). The chain's CDR3 is CASSTWTGAQETQYF. DNA for the CDR3: TGTGCCAGTAGTACCTGGACAGGCGCGCAAGAGACCCAGTACTTC.

This clone was recorded a few times. V and J are TRBV19 and TRBJ1-3, with D perhaps TRBD1 (6 bases). CDR1 is LNHDA, CDR2 SQIVND, per germline (reference sequence). The CDR3 is 17 residues long. The V end was cut by 0 bases, the J end by 0 bases, with 12 bases between. CDR3 protein: CASSIDHTTGSGNTIYF. The CDR3 DNA follows: TGTGCCAGTAGTATAGATCATACGACAGGCTCTGGAAACACCATATATTTT.

This clone was seen just once. The chain recombines TRBV10-2 with TRBJ1-6, with TRBD1 as a possible D gene (5 bases). The CDR3 length is 14 residues. V was clipped by 2 bases and J by 10 bases, with 12 bases between them. Germline assignment: CDR1 WSHSY and CDR2 SAAADI. This CDR3 reads CASSEVSGRSPLHF. The CDR3 bases are TGCGCCAGCAGTGAGGTCTCAGGGAGGTCACCCCTCCACTTT.

This chain connects TRBV27 to TRBJ1-3; TRBD1 agrees at 7 bases. V lost 6 bases to trimming and J lost 0 bases; unmatched junction nucleotides: 11. This CDR3 spans 17 amino acids. CDR1 MNHEY and CDR2 SMNVEV come from the germline V gene (reference sequence). The CDR3 DNA is TGTGCCAGCAGCCCTGGCCGGACAGGTCACTCTGGAAACACCATATATTTT. Its protein is CASSPGRTGHSGNTIYF.

Only one count was recorded for this clone. The chain has TRBV28 and TRBJ2-7, with 7 bases identical to TRBD1. V gave up 5 bases and J gave up 2 bases; unmatched junction bases: 6. There are 14 residues in the CDR3. The V gene's germline CDR1 is MDHEN and CDR2 SYDVKM. The CDR3 protein is CASSTIRGTYEQYV. CDR3 nucleotide sequence: TGTGCCAGCAGTACGATCAGGGGGACCTACGAGCAGTACGTC.

The V gene is TRBV5-4, the J gene TRBJ2-3; the D gene is possibly TRBD2 (6 bases). The CDR3 covers 15 residues. CDR1 is SGHNT, CDR2 YYREEE, per germline (reference sequence). V was trimmed by 2 bases and J by 3 bases, leaving 13 bases between them. This CDR3 reads CASSLIGSRTDTQYF. CDR3 DNA sequence: TGTGCCAGCAGCTTAATCGGGAGTAGAACAGATACGCAGTATTTT.

The genes are TRBV28 and TRBJ2-7; tentatively, D is TRBD2 (6 bases). V was cut by 6 bases and J by 7 bases, with 16 bases left in between. Per the germline V gene, CDR1 is MDHEN and CDR2 is SYDVKM. The CDR3 covers 13 residues. The CDR3 region has the DNA TGTGCCAGCAGGTCGGGACTCCTAAGGGAGCAGTACTTC. Translating it yields CASRSGLLREQYF.